This TCR beta chain appears in the sequencing data of a study of T cell responses to AZD1222 COVID-19 vaccine. Method: immunoSEQ multiplex PCR; TCRdb's copy keeps in-frame clones and lacks some. Of 90,000 to 150,000 clones listed, 87% are singletons. This clone has just a few counts. The antigen remains undetermined. Study-level findings and limits: Nearly half of unique spike-specific TCRs reportedly avoided B.1.351 and B.1.1.7 mutated regions.

From germline, CDR1 is LNHDA and CDR2 SQIVND (reference sequence). This CDR3 has 14 residues. V shed 0 bases and J shed 1 base, with 6 bases lying between them. The sequence derives from an adult who received the AZD1222 COVID-19 vaccine. Material: peripheral blood, obtained 28 days after the second AZD1222 dose. The J gene is TRBJ1-1, the V gene TRBV19; D uncertain. The CDR3 region is CASSIDQPNTEAFF. In nucleotides, the CDR3 is TGTGCCAGTAGTATAGATCAGCCGAACACTGAAGCTTTCTTT.